The clone carrying this TCR beta chain was seen ten or more times. Its antigen is unknown. The authors prepared the TCRbeta library with unique molecular identifiers. TCRdb reprocessed the PCR reads with MiXCR, giving one entry per CDR3 protein. This sample has under 750,000 distinct CDR3 sequences, with more than 20% found just once. These data come from a study of T-cell reconstitution after alpha-beta-depleted transplantation in children. The germline V gene has CDR1 SGDLS and CDR2 YYNGEE. The CDR3 has 17 residues. Trimming left V 1 base short and J 4 bases short, with 20 bases between. Findings of the study overall: T-cell numbers and diversity one year post-transplant derived largely from freshly generated T cells.

This receptor was taken from a boy under two years old who had a stem cell transplant for acute myeloid leukemia, so the T cells may come from the graft donor. The chain is built from TRBV9 and TRBJ2-5; D gene uncertain. The sequencing used PBMCs, mostly from graft donor cells, collected 360 days after TCRalphabeta/CD19-depleted stem cell transplant. The CDR3 protein is CASSVPPIGPERETQYF. The CDR3 nucleotides are TGTGCCAGCAGCGTACCGCCCATTGGGCCAGAGAGAGAGACCCAGTACTTC.